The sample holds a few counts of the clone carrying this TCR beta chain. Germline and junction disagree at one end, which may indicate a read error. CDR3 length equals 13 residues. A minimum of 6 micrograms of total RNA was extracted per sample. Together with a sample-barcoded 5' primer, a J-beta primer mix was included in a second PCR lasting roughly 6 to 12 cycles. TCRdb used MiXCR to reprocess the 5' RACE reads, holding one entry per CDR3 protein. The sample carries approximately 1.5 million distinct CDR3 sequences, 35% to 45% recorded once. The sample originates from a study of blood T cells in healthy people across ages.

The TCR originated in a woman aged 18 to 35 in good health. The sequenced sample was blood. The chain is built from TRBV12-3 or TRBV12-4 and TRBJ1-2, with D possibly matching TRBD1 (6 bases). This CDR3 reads CASSSIGGAGHTF. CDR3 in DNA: TGTGCCAGCAGCTCTATAGGGGGTGCTGGCCACACCTTC.